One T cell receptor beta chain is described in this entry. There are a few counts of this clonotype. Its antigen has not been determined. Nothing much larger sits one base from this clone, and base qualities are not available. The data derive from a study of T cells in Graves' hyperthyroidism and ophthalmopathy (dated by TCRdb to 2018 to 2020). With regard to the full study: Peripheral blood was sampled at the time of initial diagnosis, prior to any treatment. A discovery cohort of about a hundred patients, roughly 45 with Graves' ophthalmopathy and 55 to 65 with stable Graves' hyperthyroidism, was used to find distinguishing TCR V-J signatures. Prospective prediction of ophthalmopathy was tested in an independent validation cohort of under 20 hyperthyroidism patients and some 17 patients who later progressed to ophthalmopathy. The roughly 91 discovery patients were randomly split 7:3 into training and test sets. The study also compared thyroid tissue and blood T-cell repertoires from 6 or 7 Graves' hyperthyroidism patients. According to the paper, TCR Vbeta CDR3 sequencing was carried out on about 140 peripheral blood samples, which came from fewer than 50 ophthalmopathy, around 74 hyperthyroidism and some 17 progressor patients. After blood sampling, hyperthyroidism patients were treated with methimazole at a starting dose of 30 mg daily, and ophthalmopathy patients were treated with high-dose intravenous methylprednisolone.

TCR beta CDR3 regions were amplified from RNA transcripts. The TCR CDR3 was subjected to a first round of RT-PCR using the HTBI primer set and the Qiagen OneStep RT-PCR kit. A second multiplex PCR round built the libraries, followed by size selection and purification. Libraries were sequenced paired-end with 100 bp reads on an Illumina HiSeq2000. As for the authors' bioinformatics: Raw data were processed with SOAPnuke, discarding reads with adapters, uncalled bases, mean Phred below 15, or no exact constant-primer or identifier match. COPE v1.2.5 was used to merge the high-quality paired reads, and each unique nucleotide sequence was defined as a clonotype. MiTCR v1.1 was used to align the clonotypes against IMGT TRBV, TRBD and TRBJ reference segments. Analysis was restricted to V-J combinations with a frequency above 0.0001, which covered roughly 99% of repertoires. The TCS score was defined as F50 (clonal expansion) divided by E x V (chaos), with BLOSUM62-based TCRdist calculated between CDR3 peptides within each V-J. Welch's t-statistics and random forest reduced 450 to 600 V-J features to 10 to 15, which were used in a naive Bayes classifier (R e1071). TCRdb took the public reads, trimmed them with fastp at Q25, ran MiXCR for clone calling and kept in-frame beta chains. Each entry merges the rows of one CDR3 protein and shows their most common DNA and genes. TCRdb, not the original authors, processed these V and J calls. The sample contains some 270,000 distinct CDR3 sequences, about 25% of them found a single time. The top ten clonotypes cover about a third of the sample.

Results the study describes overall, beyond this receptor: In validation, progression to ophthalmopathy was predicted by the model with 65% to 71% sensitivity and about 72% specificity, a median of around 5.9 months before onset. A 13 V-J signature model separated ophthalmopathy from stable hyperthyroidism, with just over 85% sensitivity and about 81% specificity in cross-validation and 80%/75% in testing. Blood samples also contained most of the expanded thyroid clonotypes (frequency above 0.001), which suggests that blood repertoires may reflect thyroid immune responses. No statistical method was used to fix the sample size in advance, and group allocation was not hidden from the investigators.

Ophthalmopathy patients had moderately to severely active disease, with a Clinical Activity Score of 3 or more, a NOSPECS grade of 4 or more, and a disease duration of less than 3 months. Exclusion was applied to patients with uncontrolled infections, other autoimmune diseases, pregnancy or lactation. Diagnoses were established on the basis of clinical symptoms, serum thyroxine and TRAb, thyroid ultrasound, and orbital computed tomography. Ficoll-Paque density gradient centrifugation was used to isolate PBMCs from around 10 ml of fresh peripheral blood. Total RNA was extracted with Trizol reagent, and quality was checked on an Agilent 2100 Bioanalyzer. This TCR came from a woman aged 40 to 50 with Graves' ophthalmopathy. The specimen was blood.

The bases read TGTGCCAGCAGGACCACTAGCGGCTCCTACGAGCAGTACTTC. Its translation reads: CASRTTSGSYEQYF. The chain is encoded by TRBV6-1 joined to TRBJ2-7; 8 middle bases align to TRBD2. V lost 6 bases and J lost 0 bases, and the count of bases not matched to a germline gene is 4. Including cysteine and phenylalanine, the CDR3 has 14 amino acids. The only DNA kept is the CDR3, 42 bases in frame from the first base. CDR1 MNHNS and CDR2 SASEGT are derived from the germline V gene.